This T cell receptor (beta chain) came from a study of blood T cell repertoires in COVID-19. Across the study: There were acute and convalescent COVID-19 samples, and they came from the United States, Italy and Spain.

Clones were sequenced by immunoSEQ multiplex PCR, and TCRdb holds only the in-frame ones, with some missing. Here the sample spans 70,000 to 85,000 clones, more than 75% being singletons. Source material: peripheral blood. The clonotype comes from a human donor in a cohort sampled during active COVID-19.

CDR3 sequence reads: CASSFWDRDGTEAFF. The CDR3 nucleotides read TGTGCCAGCTCCTTCTGGGACAGGGATGGCACTGAAGCTTTCTTT. V gene TRBV18 combines with J gene TRBJ1-1; TRBD1 agrees at 9 bases. CDR1 KGHSH and CDR2 LQKENI come from the germline V gene. This CDR3 region has 15 residues. V lost 6 bases to trimming and J lost 4 bases; unmatched junction nucleotides: 9. The full variable domain, completed using reference TRBV18 and TRBJ1-1, is NAGVMQNPRHLVRRRGQEARLRCSPMKGHSHVYWYRQLPEEGLKFMVYLQKENIIDESGMPKERFSAEFPKEGPSILRIQQVVRGDSAAYFCASSFWDRDGTEAFFGQGTRLTVV.